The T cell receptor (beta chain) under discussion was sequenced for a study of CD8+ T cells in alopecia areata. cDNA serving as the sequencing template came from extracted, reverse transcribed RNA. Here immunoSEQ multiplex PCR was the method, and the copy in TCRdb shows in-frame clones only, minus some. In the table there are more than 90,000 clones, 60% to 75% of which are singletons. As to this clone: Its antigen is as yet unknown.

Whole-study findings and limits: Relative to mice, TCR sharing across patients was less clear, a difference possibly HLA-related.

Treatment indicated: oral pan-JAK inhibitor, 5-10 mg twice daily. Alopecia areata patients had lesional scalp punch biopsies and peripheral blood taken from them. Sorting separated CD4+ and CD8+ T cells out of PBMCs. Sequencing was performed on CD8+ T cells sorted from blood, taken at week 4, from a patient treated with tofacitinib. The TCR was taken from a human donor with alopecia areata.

The CDR3 DNA is TGTGCCAGCAGCGGCCGGGAAGTACAGGGGCATCAGCCCCAGCATTTT. Translating gives CASSGREVQGHQPQHF. The V and J genes are TRBV6-6 and TRBJ1-5, with 7 bases matching TRBD1. The CDR3 runs to 16 residues. J lost 5 bases, V lost 6 bases, and 13 bases had no gene match. Germline V gene lookup returns CDR1 MNHNY and CDR2 SVGAGI (reference sequence).